The 30 T cell receptor beta chains presented below share a single source sample, sequenced in a study of shared clonotypes between healthy human individuals. The naive CD8 subset, CD45RO-negative cells positively selected for CCR7, excluded terminally differentiated effector memory CD45RA+ cells. The data were produced by immunoSEQ multiplex PCR, yet TCRdb's version contains in-frame clones alone and is incomplete. Seen here are millions of clones, 85% to 95% observed once, and the top ten hold approximately 1.2%. Source material: naive CD8+ T cells sorted from blood. The receptors originated from a man between 18 and 35 years old in good health.

The chain uses TRBV5-1 and TRBJ2-1, with a tentative D call TRBD2 (6 bases). V lost 0 bases to trimming and J lost 4 bases, with 8 bases between them. The CDR3 totals 14 residues. CDR1 is SGHRS, CDR2 YFSETQ, per germline. The CDR3 spells CASSLEGLYNEQFF. CDR3 DNA: TGCGCCAGCAGCTTGGAGGGACTGTACAATGAGCAGTTCTTC.

The CDR3 region is CASMSGGSTGELFF. The CDR3 DNA reads TGTGCCAGCATGTCAGGGGGGAGCACCGGGGAGCTGTTTTTT. The V gene is TRBV27, the J gene TRBJ2-2; D possibly corresponds to TRBD1 (7 bases). Germline V lookup: CDR1 MNHEY, CDR2 SMNVEV (reference sequence). V was pared by 7 bases and J by 4 bases, with 13 bases between. The CDR3 spans 14 residues.

Comments on this clone: The identical CDR3 is also encoded by other nucleotide sequences in the sample. The genes are TRBV6-5 and TRBJ1-2; D gene unclear. The CDR3 totals 13 residues. Trimming stripped 2 bases from V and 4 bases from J, with 8 bases between. The germline V gene has CDR1 MNHEY and CDR2 SVGAGI. As DNA, the CDR3 is TGTGCCAGCAGTTACGGAGATTCCTATGGCTACACCTTC. Protein product: CASSYGDSYGYTF.

This clone was seen only once. The chain uses TRBV6-4 and TRBJ2-7; the match to TRBD2 covers 7 bases. The J segment lost 5 bases and the V segment lost 1 base, leaving 14 bases of the junction unmatched. The CDR3 spans 17 residues. Germline values: CDR1 MRHNA, CDR2 SNTAGT. As DNA, the CDR3 is TGTGCCAGCAGTGACTTTGTAATAGGCGGGAGTTTTGACGAGCAGTACTTC. It is translated as CASSDFVIGGSFDEQYF.

CDR3 protein: CASSYSGVSYNEQFF. CDR3 nucleotide sequence: TGTGCCAGCAGTTACTCGGGGGTCTCCTACAATGAGCAGTTCTTC. This chain connects TRBV6-5 to TRBJ2-1, with D perhaps matching TRBD1 or TRBD2 (5 bases each). The CDR3 has 15 residues. Trimming left V 0 bases short and J 0 bases short, with 6 bases between. Germline V gene lookup returns CDR1 MNHEY and CDR2 SVGAGI.

The CDR3 DNA sequence: TGTGCCAGCAGCCTCGGGGCCGCAGAGCAGTTCTTC. Residues: CASSLGAAEQFF. The genes are TRBV5-6 and TRBJ2-1, with D perhaps being TRBD1 or TRBD2 (5 bases each). Per the germline V gene, CDR1 is SGHDT and CDR2 is YYEEEE. With 4 bases removed from V and 10 bases from J, the gap between germline ends came to 12 bases. This CDR3 contains 12 residues. Drawing the rest from reference TRBV5-6 and TRBJ2-1, the complete variable domain is DAGVTQSPTHLIKTRGQQVTLRCSPKSGHDTVSWYQQALGQGPQFIFQYYEEEERQRGNFPDRFSGHQFPNYSSELNVNALLLGDSALYLCASSLGAAEQFFGPGTRLTVL.

The chain employs TRBV7-9 and TRBJ2-1; D unresolved. From germline, CDR1 is SEHNR and CDR2 FQNEAQ (reference sequence). CDR3 size: 16 residues. V was trimmed by 0 bases and J by 2 bases, leaving 11 bases between them. DNA for the CDR3: TGTGCCAGCAGCTTAGCCTCGACAAGGGCCTACAATGAGCAGTTCTTC. As protein: CASSLASTRAYNEQFF.

The V call is TRBV5-1, the J call TRBJ2-7, with TRBD1 matching 7 bases. V dropped 1 base and J dropped 7; count of bases not matched to a gene: 17. This CDR3 spans 17 amino acids. CDR1 is SGHRS, CDR2 YFSETQ, per germline. Written as DNA, the CDR3 is TGCGCCAGCAGCTTGAGAGCCCGACAGGGATTTTCGGAGGAGCAGTACTTC. Protein sequence: CASSLRARQGFSEEQYF.

The V call is TRBV29-1, the J call TRBJ1-2, with no clear D. Per the germline V gene, CDR1 is SQVTM and CDR2 is ANQGSEA. There are 13 residues in the CDR3. V lost 5 bases, J lost 8 bases, and 18 bases lay in between. Written as DNA, the CDR3 is TGCAGCGTTAATCCGGGCGAAGGGCACGGCTACACCTTC. It specifies CSVNPGEGHGYTF.

The chain recombines TRBV6-4 with TRBJ2-7; D is perhaps TRBD2 (5 bases). CDR1 and CDR2 from the germline V gene are MRHNA and SNTAGT. Between the trimmed V and J ends, which lost 5 bases and 3 bases, there was a span of 14 bases. The CDR3 is made up of 14 amino acids. For the CDR3, the DNA is TGTGCCAGCAGTACGGCGAGGGAAGTCTACGAGCAGTACTTC. Translation: CASSTAREVYEQYF.

This chain links TRBV30 with TRBJ1-2; D is possibly TRBD1 (5 bases). V shed 7 bases and J shed 4 bases, with 10 bases lying between them. CDR3 length: 11 amino acids. Germline loops: CDR1 GTSNPN, CDR2 SVGIG (reference sequence). As DNA, the CDR3 is TGTGCCTCGAGAGGGGTCTATGGCTACACCTTC. It yields the protein CASRGVYGYTF.

V gene TRBV28 combines with J gene TRBJ1-2, with D uncertain. The V end lost 1 base, the J end lost 7 bases, and 10 bases lay between the germline ends. This CDR3 has 13 residues. Germline-derived CDR1 and CDR2 are MDHEN and SYDVKM. The CDR3 reads CASSLYLVGGYTF. The CDR3 bases are TGTGCCAGCAGTTTATATTTGGTTGGTGGCTACACCTTC.

The chain recombines TRBV28 with TRBJ2-7; 9 bases fit TRBD2. V lost 6 bases, J lost 5 bases, and 5 bases stayed unmatched. From germline, CDR1 is MDHEN and CDR2 SYDVKM. CDR3 length: 13 residues. The CDR3 here is CASSGTSFHEQYF. As DNA, the CDR3 is TGTGCCAGCAGCGGGACTAGCTTCCACGAGCAGTACTTC.

The chain links TRBV7-2 to TRBJ2-1; 7 bases are a match to TRBD1. This CDR3 is 15 amino acids long. Germline loops: CDR1 SGHTA, CDR2 FQGNSA. V was clipped by 1 base and J by 8 bases; unmatched bases: 8. The CDR3 sequence is CASSLEGGGWDEQFF. Here the CDR3 DNA reads TGTGCCAGCAGCTTAGAAGGGGGCGGTTGGGATGAGCAGTTCTTC. The whole variable domain, filled in from reference TRBV7-2 and TRBJ2-1, reads GAGVSQSPSNKVTEKGKDVELRCDPISGHTALYWYRQSLGQGLEFLIYFQGNSAPDKSGLPSDRFSAERTGGSVSTLTIQRTQQEDSAVYLCASSLEGGGWDEQFFGPGTRLTVL.

The chain uses TRBV7-6 and TRBJ2-2; D ambiguous. The CDR3 is 12 amino acids. Per the germline V gene, CDR1 is SGHVS and CDR2 is FNYEAQ. V shed 5 bases and J shed 6 bases, with 7 bases lying between them. Here the CDR3 DNA reads TGTGCCAGCAGCCTCAGCGCCGGGGAGCTGTTTTTT. Amino acids: CASSLSAGELFF.

The chain joins TRBV30 to TRBJ2-5, with D unclear. V lost 3 bases and J 5 bases, leaving 16 bases between the germline ends. The CDR3 runs to 14 residues. From germline, CDR1 is GTSNPN and CDR2 SVGIG (reference sequence). CDR3 DNA: TGTGCCTGGAGCGGGTACGAGCAGTTGGAGACCCAGTACTTC. This gives the protein CAWSGYEQLETQYF.

This chain connects TRBV29-1 to TRBJ2-7; TRBD1 matches 11 bases. V was pared by 7 bases and J by 2 bases, with 7 bases of the junction left unmatched. From germline, CDR1 is SQVTM and CDR2 ANQGSEA. CDR3 length: 14 amino acids. The CDR3 loop is CSGPGQGVPYEQYF. The CDR3, as DNA: TGCAGCGGACCGGGACAGGGGGTTCCCTACGAGCAGTACTTC.

As to this clone: The same CDR3 is also encoded by other DNA sequences in this sample. CDR3 sequence reads: CASSLGGRSYEQYF. The DNA of the CDR3 is TGTGCCAGCAGCCTCGGCGGGAGATCCTACGAGCAGTACTTC. The chain has TRBV5-4 and TRBJ2-7; the match to TRBD2 covers 7 bases. Trimming removed 4 bases from V and 1 base from J; junction bases left unmatched: 5. Germline V gene data show CDR1 as SGHNT and CDR2 as YYREEE (reference sequence). This CDR3 comprises 14 residues.

This rearrangement joins TRBV7-2 to TRBJ2-1, with 8 bases fitting TRBD1. Germline V CDR1 and CDR2: SGHTA, FQGNSA. The CDR3 has 15 residues. The J segment lost 0 bases and the V segment lost 6 bases, leaving 4 bases of the junction unmatched. The CDR3 is CASSSTGGSYNEQFF. Here the CDR3 DNA reads TGTGCCAGCAGTTCTACAGGGGGCTCCTACAATGAGCAGTTCTTC.

The rearrangement uses TRBV4-2 and TRBJ1-2; D not resolved. The CDR3 runs to 14 residues. V was pared by 0 bases and J by 2 bases, with 7 bases between. Per germline, CDR1 LGHNA and CDR2 YNFKEQ. CDR3 DNA: TGTGCCAGCAGCCAAGATCCAGAAAACTATGGCTACACCTTC. Translating gives CASSQDPENYGYTF.

The chain recombines TRBV7-9 with TRBJ2-2, with D perhaps matching TRBD2 (6 bases). This CDR3 is 15 amino acids long. V dropped 3 bases and J dropped 5 bases, with 13 bases sitting between them. Germline values: CDR1 SEHNR, CDR2 FQNEAQ (reference sequence). CDR3 loop: CASSFSGRNTGELFF. CDR3 sequence (DNA): TGTGCCAGCAGCTTTTCAGGGAGGAATACCGGGGAGCTGTTTTTT.

The V and J genes are TRBV4-1 and TRBJ2-2; D is ambiguous. The CDR3 runs 16 residues. V was cut by 3 bases and J by 3 bases, with 14 bases left in between. CDR1 is MGHRA, CDR2 YSYEKL, per germline. The CDR3 DNA sequence: TGCGCCAGCAGCCAGGCGACTGCGGTATACACCGGGGAGCTGTTTTTT. This codes for CASSQATAVYTGELFF.

This rearrangement joins TRBV27 to TRBJ1-1; D may be TRBD1 (5 bases). The CDR3 has 13 amino acids. Between the trimmed V and J ends, which lost 8 bases and 0 bases, there was a span of 10 bases. Looked up from germline, CDR1 is MNHEY and CDR2 is SMNVEV (reference sequence). The CDR3 here is CASLGPVNTEAFF. CDR3 bases: TGTGCCAGCTTGGGACCGGTGAACACTGAAGCTTTCTTT.

CDR3 nucleotide sequence: TGCGCCAGCAGCCTGATTCCAGGGGGAGAGATGAATACGCAGTATTTT. This codes for CASSLIPGGEMNTQYF. The chain carries TRBV5-1 and TRBJ2-3, with 7 bases aligning to TRBD1. CDR1 and CDR2 (germline): SGHRS, YFSETQ. This CDR3 comprises 16 residues. Trimming took 4 bases from V and 7 from J; bases not matched to a gene: 15.

Notes on this clone: The sample carries other DNA sequences with the same CDR3. Here the CDR3 reads CASSQAAGGTEAFF. Here the CDR3 DNA reads TGCGCCAGCAGCCAAGCCGCAGGAGGCACTGAAGCTTTCTTT. The chain couples TRBV4-3 to TRBJ1-1; D unresolved. Germline V CDR1 and CDR2: LGHNA, YSLEER. The CDR3 consists of 14 residues. With 1 base removed from V and 4 bases from J, the gap between germline ends came to 10 bases.

V gene TRBV2 combines with J gene TRBJ2-5, with 7 nucleotides matching TRBD1. The CDR3 consists of 13 residues. The germline V gene encodes CDR1 SNHLY and CDR2 FYNNEI. The ends lost 3 bases at V and 5 bases at J; junction bases unmatched: 3. The CDR3 reads CASSDRQGETQYF. The CDR3 region has the DNA TGTGCCAGCAGTGATAGACAGGGCGAGACCCAGTACTTC. The variable domain in full, with the rest retrieved from reference TRBV2 and TRBJ2-5, is EPEVTQTPSHQVTQMGQEVILRCVPISNHLYFYWYRQILGQKVEFLVSFYNNEISEKSEIFDDQFSVERPDGSNFTLKIRSTKLEDSAMYFCASSDRQGETQYFGPGTRLLVL.

This chain connects TRBV28 to TRBJ2-7; D is perhaps TRBD1 (6 bases). The V and J ends lost 3 bases and 5 bases respectively, with 17 bases between them. In germline, CDR1 is MDHEN, CDR2 SYDVKM. There are 15 residues in the CDR3. CDR3 in DNA: TGTGCCAGCAGTTTCAGGGGCACCCTGGTACACGAGCAGTACTTC. Amino acid sequence: CASSFRGTLVHEQYF.

As concerns this clone: The sample contains more than one DNA sequence encoding this CDR3. This chain connects TRBV9 to TRBJ2-7; the D call may be TRBD1 or TRBD2 (5 bases each). This CDR3 comprises 14 residues. CDR1 and CDR2 from the germline V gene are SGDLS and YYNGEE. V lost 0 bases to trimming and J lost 2 bases, with 9 bases between them. The CDR3 DNA reads as TGTGCCAGCAGCGTAGGGGGGTCCCCCTACGAGCAGTACTTC. Protein: CASSVGGSPYEQYF.

This sequence joins TRBV28 and TRBJ2-3; TRBD1 aligns across 7 bases. CDR1 and CDR2 from the germline V gene are MDHEN and SYDVKM. V was clipped by 5 bases and J by 0 bases; unmatched bases: 5. The CDR3 is made up of 15 amino acids. CDR3 in amino acids: CASSHDRDSTDTQYF. CDR3 nucleotides: TGTGCCAGCAGTCACGACAGGGATAGCACAGATACGCAGTATTTT. Together with reference TRBV28 and TRBJ2-3, the CDR3 gives the full variable domain: DVKVTQSSRYLVKRTGEKVFLECVQDMDHENMFWYRQDPGLGLRLIYFSYDVKMKEKGDIPEGYSVSREKKERFSLILESASTNQTSMYLCASSHDRDSTDTQYFGPGTRLTVL.

The chain uses TRBV27 and TRBJ2-3; D not certain. Germline CDR1 and CDR2: MNHEY and SMNVEV (reference sequence). Trimming left V 2 bases short and J 6 bases short, with 6 bases between. This CDR3 has 12 residues. In DNA, the CDR3 is TGTGCCAGCAGTTTACGGTCGGATACGCAGTATTTT. Amino acid sequence: CASSLRSDTQYF.